What follows describes a single TCR beta chain. This clone was counted between two and nine times. Its cognate antigen has yet to be identified. No base-level quality is on record; no much larger clone is a single base apart. The data belong to a study of cytomegalovirus exposure and HLA in healthy donors (dated by TCRdb to about 2017). Context from the whole study: An earlier analysis of roughly 630 of the donors reported more than 250 Gb of sequence data and some 100 million unique TCR beta sequences from around 200 million T cells. Approximately 300 gigabases of sequencing data and roughly 80 million unique TCR sequences made up an early release that covered approximately 650 HLA-typed donors. Of the roughly 400 genotyped donors, 65% to 90% fell in the genetic ancestry cluster associated with self-reported Caucasian donors. The study aimed to test whether cataloging public T cell receptors could reveal signatures of past pathogen exposure. The study profiled the T cell repertoires of hundreds of subjects by immunosequencing and related them to cytomegalovirus serostatus. In addition to the first cohort of about 650 subjects, a separate validation cohort of some 120 different subjects was used. To predict cytomegalovirus infection status, the study combined high-throughput TCR immunosequencing, statistical association of individual TCRs with disease status, and machine learning. A later analysis re-examined previously published TCR beta repertoires from over 500 donors and added high-resolution HLA genotyping to investigate patterns of TCR occurrence. The later analysis used no new phenotypic data to find candidate immune exposures, relying instead on TCR beta sequences and their occurrence across donors. An earlier analysis of 500 to 650 of the donors applied high-throughput TCR beta sequencing to assess whether each TCR beta V gene segment acted as functional or pseudogenic. Alongside the repertoire data, information on donor age, sex, ethnicity and CMV serostatus was compiled. Genome-wide SNP genotypes for about three fifths of the roughly 700 donors were used in a later genetic analysis, which treated that subset as a discovery cohort. All discovery cohort repertoires had been generated using a single sequencing platform. HLA typing included class I and class II loci at four-digit resolution. Typing coverage differed by locus: A, B, C, DRB1 and DQB1 were typed in roughly 629-630 donors, DQA1 in 500 to 550, DPA1 in some 570, and DPB1 in roughly 470. Because of strong linkage in the cohort, roughly five DR-DQ haplotypes were treated as single units for association and clustering. Among about 400 genotyped donors of the cohort, an average of around 250,000 unique TCR beta nucleotide sequences was sequenced per donor, of which about 19% were non-productive.

The cohort consisted of 666 healthy bone marrow donors. All cohort members were sampled while nominally healthy, although unrecorded immune exposures were likely present. The donor tested CMV seronegative, placing the donor among the 350 or so seronegative members of the cohort. Each donor provided a peripheral blood sample, and peripheral blood mononuclear cells were used for TCR beta sequencing. The Qiagen DNeasy Blood Extraction Kit was used to extract genomic DNA from the blood cell samples. Libraries were made using the immunoSEQ multiplex PCR assay. For the multiplex PCR, a mixture combining 60 forward primers for TCR Vbeta segments and 13 reverse primers for TCR Jbeta segments was used. A multiplex PCR assay on genomic DNA amplified the CDR3 region of rearranged TCR beta genes. The amplified TCR beta libraries were sequenced on the Illumina HiSeq System as 87-base-pair reads. As for the original processing: Across the 670 or so repertoires, a later analysis counted roughly 77 million unique TCR beta chains, some 11 million of which were shared by at least two donors. To remove PCR and sequencing errors, raw reads were error-corrected and collapsed into unique sequences using a nearest-neighbor algorithm that merged closely related sequences. V, D and J gene segments were assigned by aligning CDR3 sequences to IMGT reference sequences. For a sequence to be retained, at least a six-nucleotide match to both a V gene segment and a J gene segment was required. A rearrangement counted as productive if the CDR3 had no stop codons and remained in frame with V and J, and every other rearrangement counted as non-productive. Following IMGT convention, CDR3 was defined as the stretch from the second conserved V-encoded cysteine to the conserved J-encoded phenylalanine. The earlier analysis of roughly 590 of the donors excluded any sequence lacking an unambiguous match to a single V gene segment. In an earlier analysis of roughly 500 of the donors, V segments were called functional above 56.7% productive rearrangements and were called segregating when the between-donor standard deviation exceeded 5%. A statistical classification framework was built to diagnose cytomegalovirus status from the catalog of TCR beta chain sequences. A later analysis assigned V and J genes by comparing TCR nucleotide sequences with IMGT/GENE-DB human TR gene sequences. In a later analysis, CDR3 sequences and most-parsimonious VDJ recombination scenarios were assigned using the TCRdist pipeline. In a later analysis, each TCR beta chain was defined by its CDR3 amino acid sequence together with its V-gene family, and reads lacking a unique V-gene family were excluded. In a later analysis, 450 to 600 highly shared, low-generation-probability nucleotide sequences were removed to address suspected cross-contamination and a sequencing artifact. For each public chain, a later analysis derived a clonal expansion index from normalized ranks of inferred template counts within each repertoire. A later analysis computed generation probabilities with a VDJ recombination model fitted to out-of-frame rearrangements, and checked the results against IGoR. A later analysis scored TCR-TCR, TCR-HLA and TCR-CMV co-occurrence with hypergeometric tests, applying a repertoire-size bias correction to TCR pairs. A later analysis estimated false discovery rates by permuting HLA or CMV assignments 20 times. A later analysis grouped co-occurring TCRs with DBSCAN, adding TCRdist sequence similarity when clustering within HLA-allele-positive subsets. For co-occurrence clustering, repertoires with fewer than 30,000 or more than 120,000 public chains were excluded, along with roughly 5 repertoires with anomalous nucleotide sharing. TCRdb took this table from immuneACCESS and kept in-frame rearrangements with V and J called. Such tables lack part of the clones; where checked against another copy, unresolved V genes explain under half of the gap, and the rest is unexplained. That table gives V, J and clone size, and the DNA gave D and trimming. Present in this sample are about 70,000 clones, 86% of which were seen just once. The top ten hold roughly 2% of the sample.

V lost 5 bases and J lost 8 bases, and the count of bases not matched to a germline gene is 7. Its CDR3 holds 14 amino acids, cysteine through phenylalanine. Only the CDR3 portion is preserved as DNA: 42 bases, with reading frame beginning at the first base. CDR1 and CDR2, per the germline V gene (reference sequence), are MNHEY and SMNVEV. The paper as a whole reports these results and caveats: The classifier was reported to diagnose cytomegalovirus status with high specificity and sensitivity in both the original and validation cohorts. Because HLA typing was missing for some donors at each locus, association tests included only the typed subset. In the study, about 150 TCR beta chains were listed as associated with cytomegalovirus. An association between a missense DCLRE1C variant and V-gene and J-gene trimming of TCR beta chains was found in a later genetic analysis and replicated in an independent cohort. A later analysis found that most CMV-associated TCR beta chains appeared HLA-restricted, with HLA associations seemingly driven largely by CMV exposure. A later analysis found that TCR association rates varied across HLA loci, with DRB1 alleles showing the most associated TCRs and HLA-C alleles the fewest. Most TCR sequences were seen in very few donors, while some public TCRs were found in many individuals. Only TCR beta chains were sequenced in this cohort, and the absence of alpha or paired-chain data limited detectable features. A further reported finding was that TCR beta sequences accurately predicted the HLA-A and HLA-B alleles for most subjects in the first cohort. In a later analysis, 15,000 to 20,000 TCR beta sequences were associated with specific HLA alleles at a false discovery rate of 0.05. Presence/absence analyses assumed roughly uniform sequencing depth across donors, an assumption that may not hold. Linkage disequilibrium might explain the correlated functional status among segregating V segments, but an unknown experimental factor could not be ruled out. In a later genetic analysis, fewer N-insertions in productive TCRs were reported among donors in an Asian-associated ancestry cluster than the roughly 640-donor mean. Because the 87-base-pair reads could not distinguish some IMGT-functional V segments, including TRBV6-2 and TRBV6-3, those segments were excluded. In a later analysis, HLA-associated TCR beta chains showed more clonal expansion and lower generation probabilities than non-associated chains that were equally common. Assigning TCR associations to individual alleles was difficult when HLA alleles, especially DR and DQ, strongly co-occurred. In a later analysis, several top co-occurrence clusters were reported to appear linked to parvovirus B19, influenza, CMV and Epstein-Barr virus. CMV serostatus was the only immune exposure information available for the cohort. In an earlier analysis of approximately 590 of the donors, most TCR beta V segments appeared in productive rearrangements about 90% or about 30% of the time, broadly matching IMGT annotations. In vitro tests confirmed that three of the cytomegalovirus-associated TCR beta chains recognize cytomegalovirus antigens. A group of highly shared sequence variants was considered likely to be a technical artifact of the sequencing pipeline. Roughly 17 rarely observed V segments, including chromosome 9 orphons, were excluded from the earlier analysis of 550 to 700 of the donors because counts were too low. The authors suggested that the approach could potentially be extended to other disease states and immunological phenotypes.

Sequencing used PBMCs. The chain was built from TRBV27 and TRBJ2-4; the central 9 bases match TRBD1. The sequence was obtained from a young woman in good health and CMV-seronegative. At the DNA level, the sequence is TGTGCCAGCAGTCCGGGACAGGGCGTGGACATTCAGTACTTC. Translated, it reads CASSPGQGVDIQYF.